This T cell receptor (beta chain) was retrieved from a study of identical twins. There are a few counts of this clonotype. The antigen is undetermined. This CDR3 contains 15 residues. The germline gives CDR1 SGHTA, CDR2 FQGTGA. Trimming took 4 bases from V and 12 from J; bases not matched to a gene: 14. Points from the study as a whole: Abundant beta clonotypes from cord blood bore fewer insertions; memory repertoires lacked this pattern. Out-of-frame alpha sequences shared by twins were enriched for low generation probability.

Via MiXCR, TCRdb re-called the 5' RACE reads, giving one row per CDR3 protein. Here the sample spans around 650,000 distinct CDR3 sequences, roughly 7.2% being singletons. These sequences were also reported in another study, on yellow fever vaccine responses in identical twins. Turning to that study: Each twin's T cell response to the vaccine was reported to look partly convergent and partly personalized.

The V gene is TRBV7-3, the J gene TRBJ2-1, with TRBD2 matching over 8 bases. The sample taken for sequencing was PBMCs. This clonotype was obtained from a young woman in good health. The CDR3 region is CASSSGGGTAKAQFF. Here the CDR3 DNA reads TGTGCCAGCAGCTCGGGCGGGGGGACCGCGAAAGCGCAGTTCTTC. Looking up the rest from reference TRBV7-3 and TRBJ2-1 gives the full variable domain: GAGVSQTPSNKVTEKGKYVELRCDPISGHTALYWYRQSLGQGPEFLIYFQGTGAADDSGLPNDRFFAVRPEGSVSTLKIQRTERGDSAVYLCASSSGGGTAKAQFFGPGTRLTVL.